This TCR beta chain was recovered during a study of beta chain features in type 1 diabetes. Study observations and caveats: TCRB repertoires of naive, central memory and Treg cells appeared more similar among patients than among healthy donors. Shorter TCRB CDR3s, moderately but significantly so, were found in Type 1 diabetes patients in all four CD4+ subsets.

This CDR3 is built from 12 residues. Looked up from germline, CDR1 is KGHSH and CDR2 is LQKENI. Trimming took off 6 bases at V and 2 bases at J, with 7 bases between the two ends. This clone appeared a few times. Antigen unknown. Expressed TCRB transcripts were sequenced because the entire RNA isolate underwent reverse transcription. TCRdb keeps only in-frame clones here, not all; method: immunoSEQ multiplex PCR. This sample has around 310,000 clones; roughly 13% occur once, and the top ten carry nearly 0.015%. Sorting gave populations that all exceeded 98% purity. Sequenced: naive CD4+ T cells from blood. The source of this sequence is a woman between 18 and 29 years old with type 1 diabetes. The chain links TRBV18 to TRBJ2-5, with D possibly matching TRBD2 (5 bases). The DNA for the CDR3 is TGTGCCAGCTCCCCGGGGCAAGAGACCCAGTACTTC. This sequence encodes CASSPGQETQYF.